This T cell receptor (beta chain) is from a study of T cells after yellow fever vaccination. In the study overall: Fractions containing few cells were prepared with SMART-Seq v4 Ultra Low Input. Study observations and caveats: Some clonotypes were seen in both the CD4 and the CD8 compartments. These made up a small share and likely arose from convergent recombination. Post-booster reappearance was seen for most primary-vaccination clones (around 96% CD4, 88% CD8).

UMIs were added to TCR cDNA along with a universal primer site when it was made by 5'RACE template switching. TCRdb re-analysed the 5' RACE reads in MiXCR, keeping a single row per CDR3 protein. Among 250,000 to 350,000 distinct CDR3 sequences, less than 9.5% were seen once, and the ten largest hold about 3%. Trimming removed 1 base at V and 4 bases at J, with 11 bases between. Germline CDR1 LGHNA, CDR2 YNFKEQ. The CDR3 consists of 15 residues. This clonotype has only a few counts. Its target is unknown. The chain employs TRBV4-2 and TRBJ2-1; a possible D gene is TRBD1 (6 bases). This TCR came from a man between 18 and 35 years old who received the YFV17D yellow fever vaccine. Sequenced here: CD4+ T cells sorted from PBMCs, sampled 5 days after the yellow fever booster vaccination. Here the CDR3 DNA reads TGTGCCAGCAGCCAAGTAGGGACAAATTACAATGAGCAGTTCTTC. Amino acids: CASSQVGTNYNEQFF.